This T cell receptor (beta chain) was obtained from a study of read filtering for tumor transcriptome and immune sequencing. The library was built from about 0.4 ug RNA with molecular barcoded adaptors for alpha/delta and beta/gamma chains. Each CDR3 protein is one row after TCRdb ran MiXCR on the reads. The table lists some 62,000 distinct CDR3 sequences, approximately 15% of them singletons, with about 44% in the top ten. CDR3 length: 19 residues. J was trimmed by 9 bases and V by 6 bases; bases with no gene match: 24. Bone marrow was sampled from every patient at the time of active disease. This clonotype was seen ten or more times.

The clonotype comes from a donor at least 40 years old with multiple myeloma. The genes are TRBV12-3 or TRBV12-4 and TRBJ2-2, with TRBD2 matching over 8 bases. The sequenced material came from a population of CD138-negative cells sorted from bone marrow. The CDR3 is CASSRSGSDTRRPSRELFF. The DNA for the CDR3 is TGTGCCAGCAGCCGAAGCGGGAGCGATACGCGACGTCCTAGTCGGGAGCTGTTTTTT.